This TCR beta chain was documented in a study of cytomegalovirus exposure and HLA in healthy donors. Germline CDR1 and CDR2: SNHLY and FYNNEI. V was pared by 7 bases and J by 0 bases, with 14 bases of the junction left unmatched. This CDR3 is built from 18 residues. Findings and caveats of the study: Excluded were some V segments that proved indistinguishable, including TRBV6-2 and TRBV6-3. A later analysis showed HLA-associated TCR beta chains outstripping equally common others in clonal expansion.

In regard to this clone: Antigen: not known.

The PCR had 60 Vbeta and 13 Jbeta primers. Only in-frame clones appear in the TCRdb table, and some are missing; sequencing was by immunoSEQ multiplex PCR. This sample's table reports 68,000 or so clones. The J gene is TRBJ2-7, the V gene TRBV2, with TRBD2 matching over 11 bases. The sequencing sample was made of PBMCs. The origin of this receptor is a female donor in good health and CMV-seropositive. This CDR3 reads CASITGLAEEAISYEQYF. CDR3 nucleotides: TGTGCCAGCATTACGGGACTAGCGGAAGAAGCGATCTCCTACGAGCAGTACTTC.